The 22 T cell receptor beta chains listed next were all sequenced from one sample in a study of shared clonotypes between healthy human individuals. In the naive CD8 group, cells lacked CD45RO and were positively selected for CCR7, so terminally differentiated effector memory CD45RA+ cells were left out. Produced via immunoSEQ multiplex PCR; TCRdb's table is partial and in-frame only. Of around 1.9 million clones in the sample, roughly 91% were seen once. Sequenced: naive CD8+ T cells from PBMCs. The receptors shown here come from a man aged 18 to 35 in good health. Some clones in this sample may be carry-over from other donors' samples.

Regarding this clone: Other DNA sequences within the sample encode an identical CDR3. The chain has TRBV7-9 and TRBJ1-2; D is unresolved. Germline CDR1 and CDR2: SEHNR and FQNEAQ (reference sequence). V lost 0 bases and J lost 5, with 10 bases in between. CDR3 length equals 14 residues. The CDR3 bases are TGTGCCAGCAGCTTAGCGTCGCGGGATTATGGCTACACCTTC. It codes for CASSLASRDYGYTF.

The CDR3: CATSRSGIHYEQYF. Written as DNA, the CDR3 is TGTGCCACCAGCCGTAGCGGTATACACTACGAGCAGTACTTC. The chain is built from TRBV15 and TRBJ2-7, with a weak D call TRBD2 (6 bases). Trimming pared 5 bases from V and 3 bases from J, leaving 14 bases between. Per germline, CDR1 LNHNV and CDR2 YYDKDF (reference sequence). This CDR3 contains 14 residues.

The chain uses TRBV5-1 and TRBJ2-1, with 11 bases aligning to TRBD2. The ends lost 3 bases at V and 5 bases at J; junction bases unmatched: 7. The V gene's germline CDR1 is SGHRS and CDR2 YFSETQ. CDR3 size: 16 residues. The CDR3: CASSWGTSGNHNEQFF. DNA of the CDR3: TGCGCCAGCAGCTGGGGGACTAGCGGTAACCACAATGAGCAGTTCTTC.

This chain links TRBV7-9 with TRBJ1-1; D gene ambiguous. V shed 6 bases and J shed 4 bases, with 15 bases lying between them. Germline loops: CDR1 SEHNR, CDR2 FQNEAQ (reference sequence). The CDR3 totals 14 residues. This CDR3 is CASSPIVSITEAFF. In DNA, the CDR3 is TGTGCCAGCAGTCCGATCGTTTCCATCACTGAAGCTTTCTTT.

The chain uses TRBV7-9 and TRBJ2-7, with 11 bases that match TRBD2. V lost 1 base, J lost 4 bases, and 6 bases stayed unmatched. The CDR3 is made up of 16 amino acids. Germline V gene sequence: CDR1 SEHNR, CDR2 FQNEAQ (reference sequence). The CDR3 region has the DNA TGTGCCAGCAGCTTAGGACTAGCGGGACCTGTTTACGAGCAGTACTTC. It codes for CASSLGLAGPVYEQYF.

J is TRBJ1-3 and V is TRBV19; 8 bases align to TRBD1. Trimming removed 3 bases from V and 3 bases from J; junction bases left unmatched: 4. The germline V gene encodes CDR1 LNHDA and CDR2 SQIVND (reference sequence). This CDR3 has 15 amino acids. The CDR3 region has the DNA TGTGCCAGTAGTATCCAGGGGGCGGATGGAAACACCATATATTTT. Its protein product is CASSIQGADGNTIYF.

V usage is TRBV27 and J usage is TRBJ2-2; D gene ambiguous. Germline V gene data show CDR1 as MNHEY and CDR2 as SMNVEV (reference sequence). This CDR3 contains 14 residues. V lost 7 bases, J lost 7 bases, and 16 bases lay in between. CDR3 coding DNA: TGTGCCAGCACTCACGGCGGTTCACACGGGGAGCTGTTTTTT. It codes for CASTHGGSHGELFF.

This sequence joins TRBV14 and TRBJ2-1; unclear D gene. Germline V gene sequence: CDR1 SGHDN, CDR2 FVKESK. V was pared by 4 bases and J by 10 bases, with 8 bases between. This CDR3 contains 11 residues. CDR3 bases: TGTGCCAGCAGCCTTTCAGAGGAGCAGTTCTTC. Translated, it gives CASSLSEEQFF. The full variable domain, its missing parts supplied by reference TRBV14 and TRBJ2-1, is EAGVTQFPSHSVIEKGQTVTLRCDPISGHDNLYWYRRVMGKEIKFLLHFVKESKQDESGMPNNRFLAERTGGTYSTLKVQPAELEDSGVYFCASSLSEEQFFGPGTRLTVL.

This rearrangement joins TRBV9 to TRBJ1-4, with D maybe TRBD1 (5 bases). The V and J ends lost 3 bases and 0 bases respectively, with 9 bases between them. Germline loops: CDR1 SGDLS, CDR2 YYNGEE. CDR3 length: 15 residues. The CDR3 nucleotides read TGTGCCAGCAGCGCCGGGGCCTCAACTAATGAAAAACTGTTTTTT. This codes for CASSAGASTNEKLFF.

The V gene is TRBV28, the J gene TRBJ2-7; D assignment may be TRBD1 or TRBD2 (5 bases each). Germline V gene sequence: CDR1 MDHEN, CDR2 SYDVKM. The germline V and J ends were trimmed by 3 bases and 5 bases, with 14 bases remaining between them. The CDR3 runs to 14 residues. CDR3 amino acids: CASSLRGASHEQYF. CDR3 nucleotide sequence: TGTGCCAGCAGTTTGAGAGGGGCCAGCCACGAGCAGTACTTC. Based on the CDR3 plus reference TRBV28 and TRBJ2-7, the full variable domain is DVKVTQSSRYLVKRTGEKVFLECVQDMDHENMFWYRQDPGLGLRLIYFSYDVKMKEKGDIPEGYSVSREKKERFSLILESASTNQTSMYLCASSLRGASHEQYFGPGTRLTVT.

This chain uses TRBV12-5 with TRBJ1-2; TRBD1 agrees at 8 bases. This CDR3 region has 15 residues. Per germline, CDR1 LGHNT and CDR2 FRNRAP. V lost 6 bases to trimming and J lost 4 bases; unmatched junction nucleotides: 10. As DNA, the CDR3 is TGTGCTAGTGGCCATGGGACAGGAGCACCCTATGGCTACACCTTC. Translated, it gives CASGHGTGAPYGYTF.

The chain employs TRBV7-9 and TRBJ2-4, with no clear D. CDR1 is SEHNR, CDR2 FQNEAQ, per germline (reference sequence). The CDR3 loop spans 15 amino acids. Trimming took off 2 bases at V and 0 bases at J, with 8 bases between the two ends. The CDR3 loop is CASSLLQLAKNIQYF. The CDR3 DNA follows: TGTGCCAGCAGCTTATTGCAGTTAGCCAAAAACATTCAGTACTTC.

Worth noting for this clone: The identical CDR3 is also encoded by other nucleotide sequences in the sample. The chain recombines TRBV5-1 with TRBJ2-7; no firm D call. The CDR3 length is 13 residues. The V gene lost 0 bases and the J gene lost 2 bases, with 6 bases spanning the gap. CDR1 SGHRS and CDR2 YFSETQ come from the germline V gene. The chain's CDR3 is CASSLELAYEQYF. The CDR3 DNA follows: TGCGCCAGCAGCTTGGAGCTTGCCTACGAGCAGTACTTC.

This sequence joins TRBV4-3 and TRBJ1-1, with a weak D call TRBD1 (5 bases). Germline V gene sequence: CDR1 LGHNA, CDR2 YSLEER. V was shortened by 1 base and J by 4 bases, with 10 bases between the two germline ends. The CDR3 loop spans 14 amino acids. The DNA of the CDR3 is TGCGCCAGCAGCCAAGCCCCGAGGGGCACTGAAGCTTTCTTT. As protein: CASSQAPRGTEAFF.

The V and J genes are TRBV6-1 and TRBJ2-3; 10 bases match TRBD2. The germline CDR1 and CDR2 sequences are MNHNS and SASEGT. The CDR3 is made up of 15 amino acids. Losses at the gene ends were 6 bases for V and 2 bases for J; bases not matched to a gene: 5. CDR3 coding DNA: TGTGCCAGCAGATTAGCGGGAGGAATCACAGATACGCAGTATTTT. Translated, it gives CASRLAGGITDTQYF.

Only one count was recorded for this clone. CDR3 protein: CASSGGAKGDTQYF. The CDR3 region has the DNA TGTGCCAGCAGCGGGGGGGCGAAGGGTGATACGCAGTATTTT. The chain employs TRBV27 and TRBJ2-3; 8 bases map to TRBD2. Germline V gene sequence: CDR1 MNHEY, CDR2 SMNVEV (reference sequence). V lost 6 bases, J lost 6 bases, and 8 bases stayed unmatched. The CDR3 totals 14 residues.

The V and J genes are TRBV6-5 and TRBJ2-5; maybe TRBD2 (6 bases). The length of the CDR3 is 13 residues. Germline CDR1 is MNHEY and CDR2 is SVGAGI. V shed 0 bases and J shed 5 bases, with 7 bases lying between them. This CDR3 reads CASSYSEGETQYF. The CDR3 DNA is TGTGCCAGCAGTTACTCGGAGGGGGAGACCCAGTACTTC.

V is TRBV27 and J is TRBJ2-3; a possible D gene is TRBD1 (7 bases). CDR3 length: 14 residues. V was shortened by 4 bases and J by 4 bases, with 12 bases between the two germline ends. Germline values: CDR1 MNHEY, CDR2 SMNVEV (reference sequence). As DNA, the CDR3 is TGTGCCAGCAGTTGGAGGGGGCGGCCAGATACGCAGTATTTT. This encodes CASSWRGRPDTQYF.

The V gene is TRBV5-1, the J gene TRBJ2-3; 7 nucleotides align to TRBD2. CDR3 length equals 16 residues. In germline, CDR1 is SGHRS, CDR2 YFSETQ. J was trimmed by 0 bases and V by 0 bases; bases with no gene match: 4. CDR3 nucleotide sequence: TGCGCCAGCAGCTTGGAATTGCGGGAGAGCACAGATACGCAGTATTTT. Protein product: CASSLELRESTDTQYF.

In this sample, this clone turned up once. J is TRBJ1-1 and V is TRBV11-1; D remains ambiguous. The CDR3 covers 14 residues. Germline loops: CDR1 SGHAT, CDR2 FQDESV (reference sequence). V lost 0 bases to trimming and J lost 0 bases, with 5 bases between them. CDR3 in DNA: TGTGCCAGCAGCTTAGCAGGGTTGAACACTGAAGCTTTCTTT. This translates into CASSLAGLNTEAFF.

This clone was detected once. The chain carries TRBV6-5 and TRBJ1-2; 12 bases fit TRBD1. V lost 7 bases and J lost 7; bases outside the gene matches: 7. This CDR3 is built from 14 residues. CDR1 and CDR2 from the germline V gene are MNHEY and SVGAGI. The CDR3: CASNRDRGQRGYTF. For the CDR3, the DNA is TGTGCCAGCAACCGGGACAGGGGGCAACGTGGCTACACCTTC.

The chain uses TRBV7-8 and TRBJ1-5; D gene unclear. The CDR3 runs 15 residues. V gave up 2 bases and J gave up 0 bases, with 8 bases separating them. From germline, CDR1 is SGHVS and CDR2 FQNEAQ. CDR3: CASSLSQLSNQPQHF. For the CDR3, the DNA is TGTGCCAGCAGCTTAAGCCAACTTAGCAATCAGCCCCAGCATTTT.